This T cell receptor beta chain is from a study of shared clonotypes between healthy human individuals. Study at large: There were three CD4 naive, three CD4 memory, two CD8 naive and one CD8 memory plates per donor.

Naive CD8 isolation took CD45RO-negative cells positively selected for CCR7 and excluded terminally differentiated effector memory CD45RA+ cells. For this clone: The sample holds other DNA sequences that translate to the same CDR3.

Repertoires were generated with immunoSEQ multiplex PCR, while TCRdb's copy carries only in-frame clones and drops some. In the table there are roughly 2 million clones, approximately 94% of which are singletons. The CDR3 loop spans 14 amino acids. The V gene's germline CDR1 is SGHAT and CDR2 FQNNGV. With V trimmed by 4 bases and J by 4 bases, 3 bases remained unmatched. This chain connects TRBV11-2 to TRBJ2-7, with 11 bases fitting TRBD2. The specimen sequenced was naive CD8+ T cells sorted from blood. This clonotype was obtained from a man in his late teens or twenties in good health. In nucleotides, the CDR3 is TGTGCCAGCAGCTACGGGACTAGCGGATACGAGCAGTACTTC. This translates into CASSYGTSGYEQYF.